The 8 T cell receptor beta chains listed next were all sequenced from one sample in a study of spatial heterogeneity in lung cancer. One entry per CDR3 protein, called by TCRdb with MiXCR from the 5' RACE reads. The sample shows tens of thousands of distinct CDR3 sequences, roughly 9.5% of them seen only once. As for time point: sample taken at primary tumor resection. Sequencing was performed on whole RNA extracted from tumor and nontumor lung tissue, or from frozen PBMC, and the material was left unsorted. The material was PBMCs, obtained at surgery. Every receptor here comes from a male donor with early-stage non-small cell lung cancer.

This clonotype was seen more than once but under ten times. The V gene is TRBV5-1, the J gene TRBJ1-2; D is undetermined. Germline lookup yields CDR1 SGHRS and CDR2 YFSETQ. V lost 2 bases, J lost 6 bases, and 14 bases lay in between. The CDR3 covers 14 residues. In DNA form, the CDR3 reads TGCGCCAGCAGCTTCTCGCCCGAAGCGGATGGCTACACCTTC. Translating gives CASSFSPEADGYTF.

The chain recombines TRBV6-1 with TRBJ1-5; D possibly corresponds to TRBD1 (5 bases). V gave up 2 bases and J gave up 0 bases, with 14 bases separating them. Germline CDR1 reads MNHNS; CDR2 reads SASEGT. This CDR3 spans 17 amino acids. The CDR3 reads CASSETGSPYSNQPQHF. The CDR3 DNA reads TGTGCCAGCAGTGAAACAGGCTCCCCCTATAGCAATCAGCCCCAGCATTTT.

The chain recombines TRBV28 with TRBJ2-3, with 10 bases lining up with TRBD2. Germline CDR1 reads MDHEN; CDR2 reads SYDVKM. The CDR3 sequence is 17 residues long. J gave up 7 bases and V 5 bases, and 15 bases lay outside the gene matches. The DNA for the CDR3 is TGTGCCAGCAGTCCTTTCTCGGGACTAGCGACGAAAAATACGCAGTATTTT. Residues: CASSPFSGLATKNTQYF.

This chain uses TRBV28 with TRBJ2-7, with TRBD2 as a possible D gene (6 bases). This CDR3 contains 15 residues. The ends were cut back, 6 bases at V and 5 bases at J, with 20 bases in the middle. Germline-derived CDR1 and CDR2 are MDHEN and SYDVKM. CDR3 loop: CASRATGTRRHEQYF. The CDR3 DNA follows: TGTGCCAGCAGGGCAACCGGGACTCGGAGGCACGAGCAGTACTTC.

The chain combines TRBV15 with TRBJ2-3; 7 bases fit TRBD2. The CDR3 has 16 residues. V shed 3 bases, J shed 3 bases, and the junction held 9 bases outside the gene matches. From germline, CDR1 is LNHNV and CDR2 YYDKDF (reference sequence). This CDR3 is CATSRPHGGKTDTQYF. The CDR3, as DNA: TGTGCCACCAGCAGGCCTCACGGGGGGAAAACAGATACGCAGTATTTT.

This clonotype has at least ten counts. The chain couples TRBV7-8 to TRBJ2-3; D might be TRBD2 (6 bases). V dropped 5 bases and J dropped 3 bases, with 15 bases sitting between them. There are 15 residues in the CDR3. Germline V gene data show CDR1 as SGHVS and CDR2 as FQNEAQ. The CDR3 nucleotides are TGTGCCAGCAGCCTTCTGAGGGGAGGAACAGATACGCAGTATTTT. Protein product: CASSLLRGGTDTQYF.

This clonotype turned up a few times. The chain has TRBV5-4 and TRBJ1-1; 7 bases line up with TRBD1. Per germline, CDR1 SGHNT and CDR2 YYREEE (reference sequence). CDR3 length equals 15 residues. J gave up 1 base and V 3 bases, and 6 bases lay outside the gene matches. The CDR3 region is CASSSGQRENTEAFF. The CDR3 DNA follows: TGTGCCAGCAGCTCGGGACAGCGGGAGAACACTGAAGCTTTCTTT. Complete variable domain (other parts from reference TRBV5-4 and TRBJ1-1): ETGVTQSPTHLIKTRGQQVTLRCSSQSGHNTVSWYQQALGQGPQFIFQYYREEENGRGNFPPRFSGLQFPNYSSELNVNALELDDSALYLCASSSGQRENTEAFFGQGTRLTVV.

This clonotype came up many times. The germline gene is not matched at one end of the junction; a read error may be the cause. The chain links TRBV6-5 to TRBJ1-5; D might be TRBD1 (5 bases). CDR1 and CDR2 from the germline V gene are MNHEY and SVGAGI. This CDR3 has 12 amino acids. CDR3 DNA: TGTGCCAGCAGGCCGGGGGAGGGGCGCAGGAATTTT. This encodes CASRPGEGRRNF.